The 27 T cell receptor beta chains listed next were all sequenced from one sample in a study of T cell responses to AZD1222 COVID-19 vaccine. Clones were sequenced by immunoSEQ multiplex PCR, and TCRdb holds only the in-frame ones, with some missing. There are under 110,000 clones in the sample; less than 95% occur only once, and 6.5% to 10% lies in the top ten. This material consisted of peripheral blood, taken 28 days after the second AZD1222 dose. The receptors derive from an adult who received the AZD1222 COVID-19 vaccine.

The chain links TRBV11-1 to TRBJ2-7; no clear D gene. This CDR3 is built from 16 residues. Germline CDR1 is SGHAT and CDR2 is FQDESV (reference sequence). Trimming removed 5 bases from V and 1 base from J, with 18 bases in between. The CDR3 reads CASSPIPGVGSYEQYF. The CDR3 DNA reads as TGTGCCAGCAGCCCCATCCCCGGTGTGGGTTCCTACGAGCAGTACTTC.

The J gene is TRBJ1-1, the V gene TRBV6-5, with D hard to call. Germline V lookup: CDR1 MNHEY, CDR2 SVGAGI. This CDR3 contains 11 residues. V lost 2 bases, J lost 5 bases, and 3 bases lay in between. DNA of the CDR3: TGTGCCAGCAGTTACCAGACTGAAGCTTTCTTT. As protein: CASSYQTEAFF.

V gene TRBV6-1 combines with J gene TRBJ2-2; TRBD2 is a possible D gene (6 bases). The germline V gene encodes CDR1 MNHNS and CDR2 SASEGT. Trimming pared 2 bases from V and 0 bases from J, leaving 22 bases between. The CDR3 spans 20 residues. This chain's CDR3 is CASSEPGRLYGGANTGELFF. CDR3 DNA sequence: TGTGCCAGCAGTGAACCCGGACGCCTCTACGGAGGGGCGAACACCGGGGAGCTGTTTTTT.

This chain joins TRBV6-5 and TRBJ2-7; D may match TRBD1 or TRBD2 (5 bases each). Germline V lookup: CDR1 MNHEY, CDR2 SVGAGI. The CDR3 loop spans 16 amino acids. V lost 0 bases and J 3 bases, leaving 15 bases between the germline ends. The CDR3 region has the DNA TGTGCCAGCAGTTACTCTCGGGAACGTGGGGGCTACGAGCAGTACTTC. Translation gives CASSYSRERGGYEQYF.

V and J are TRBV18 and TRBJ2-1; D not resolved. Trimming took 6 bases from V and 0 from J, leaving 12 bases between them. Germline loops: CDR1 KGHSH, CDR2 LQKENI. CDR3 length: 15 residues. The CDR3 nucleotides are TGTGCCAGCTCCCTCCGTCAAGGCTCCTACAATGAGCAGTTCTTC. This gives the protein CASSLRQGSYNEQFF.

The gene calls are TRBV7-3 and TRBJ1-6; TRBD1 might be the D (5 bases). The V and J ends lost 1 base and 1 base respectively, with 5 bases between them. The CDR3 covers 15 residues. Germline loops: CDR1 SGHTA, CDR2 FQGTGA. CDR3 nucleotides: TGTGCCAGCAGCTTAAGGGGGTCCTATAATTCACCCCTCCACTTT. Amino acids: CASSLRGSYNSPLHF.

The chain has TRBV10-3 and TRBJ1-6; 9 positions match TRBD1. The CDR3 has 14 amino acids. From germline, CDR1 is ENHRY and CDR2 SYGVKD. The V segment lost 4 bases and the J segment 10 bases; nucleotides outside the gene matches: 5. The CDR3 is CAISGRTGDSPLHF. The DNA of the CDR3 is TGTGCCATCAGTGGTAGGACAGGGGACTCACCCCTCCACTTT.

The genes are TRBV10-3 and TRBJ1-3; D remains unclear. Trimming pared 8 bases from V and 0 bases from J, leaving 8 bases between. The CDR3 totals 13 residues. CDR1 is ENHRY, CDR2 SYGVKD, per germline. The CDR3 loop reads CAIAISSGNTIYF. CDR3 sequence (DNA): TGTGCCATCGCAATTTCCTCTGGAAACACCATATATTTT.

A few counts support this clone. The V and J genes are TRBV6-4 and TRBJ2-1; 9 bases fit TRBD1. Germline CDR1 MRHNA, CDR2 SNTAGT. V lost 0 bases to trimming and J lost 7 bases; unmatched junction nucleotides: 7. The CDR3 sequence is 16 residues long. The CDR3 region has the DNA TGTGCCAGCAGTGACTCCCCGGGACAGGGAATGAATGAGCAGTTCTTC. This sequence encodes CASSDSPGQGMNEQFF.

CDR3 loop: CASTGTGKTEAFF. As DNA, the CDR3 is TGTGCCAGTACCGGGACAGGGAAGACTGAAGCTTTCTTT. V gene TRBV25-1 combines with J gene TRBJ1-1; 9 bases are shared with TRBD1. The CDR3 is 13 residues long. The germline V gene encodes CDR1 MGHDK and CDR2 SYGVNS. With 9 bases clipped from V and 5 bases from J, the junction kept 7 bases outside the gene matches.

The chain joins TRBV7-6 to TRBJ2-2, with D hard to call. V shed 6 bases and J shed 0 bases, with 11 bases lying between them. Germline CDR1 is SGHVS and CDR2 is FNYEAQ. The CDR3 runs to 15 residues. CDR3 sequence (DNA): TGTGCCAGCAGATCCATAAACGCGAACACCGGGGAGCTGTTTTTT. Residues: CASRSINANTGELFF.

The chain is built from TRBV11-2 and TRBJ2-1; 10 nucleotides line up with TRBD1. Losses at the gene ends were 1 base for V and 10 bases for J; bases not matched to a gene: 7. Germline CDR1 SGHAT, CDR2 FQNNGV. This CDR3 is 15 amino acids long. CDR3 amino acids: CASSLVRTGGGEQFF. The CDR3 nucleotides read TGTGCCAGCAGCTTAGTTCGGACAGGGGGTGGGGAGCAGTTCTTC.

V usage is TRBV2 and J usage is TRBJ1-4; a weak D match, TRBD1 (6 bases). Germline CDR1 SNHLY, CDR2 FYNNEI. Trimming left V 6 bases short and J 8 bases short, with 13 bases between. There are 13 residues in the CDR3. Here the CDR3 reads CASSRGGDEKLFF. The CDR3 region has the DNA TGTGCCAGCAGCAGGGGAGGGGACGAAAAACTGTTTTTT.

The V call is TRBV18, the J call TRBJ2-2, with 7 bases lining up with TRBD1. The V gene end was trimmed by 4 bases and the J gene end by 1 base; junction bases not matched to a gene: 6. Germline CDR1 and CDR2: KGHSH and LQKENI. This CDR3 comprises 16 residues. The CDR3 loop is CASSQQGQGNTGELFF. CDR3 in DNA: TGTGCCAGCTCACAACAGGGGCAGGGGAACACCGGGGAGCTGTTTTTT.

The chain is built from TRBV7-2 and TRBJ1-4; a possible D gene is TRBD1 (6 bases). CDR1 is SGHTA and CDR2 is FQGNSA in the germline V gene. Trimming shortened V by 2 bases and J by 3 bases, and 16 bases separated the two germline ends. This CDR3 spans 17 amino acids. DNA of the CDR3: TGTGCCAGCAGCTTATACTTCCAGGCAGGGGCTAATGAAAAACTGTTTTTT. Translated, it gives CASSLYFQAGANEKLFF.

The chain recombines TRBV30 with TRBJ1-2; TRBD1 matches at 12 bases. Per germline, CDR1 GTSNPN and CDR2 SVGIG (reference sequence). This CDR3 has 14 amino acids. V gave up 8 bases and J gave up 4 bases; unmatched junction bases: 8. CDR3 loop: CAANPGQGAYGYTF. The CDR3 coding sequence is TGTGCCGCAAATCCGGGACAGGGGGCCTATGGCTACACCTTC. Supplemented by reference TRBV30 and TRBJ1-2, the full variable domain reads SQTIHQWPATLVQPVGSPLSLECTVEGTSNPNLYWYRQAAGRGLQLLFYSVGIGQISSEVPQNLSASRPQDRQFILSSKKLLLSDSGFYLCAANPGQGAYGYTFGSGTRLTVV.

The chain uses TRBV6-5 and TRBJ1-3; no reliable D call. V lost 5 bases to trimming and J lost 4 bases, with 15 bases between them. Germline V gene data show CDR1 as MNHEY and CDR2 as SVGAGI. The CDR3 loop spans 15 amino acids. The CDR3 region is CASSNDLSGGNTIYF. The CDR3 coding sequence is TGTGCCAGCAGTAACGACCTAAGTGGAGGAAACACCATATATTTT.

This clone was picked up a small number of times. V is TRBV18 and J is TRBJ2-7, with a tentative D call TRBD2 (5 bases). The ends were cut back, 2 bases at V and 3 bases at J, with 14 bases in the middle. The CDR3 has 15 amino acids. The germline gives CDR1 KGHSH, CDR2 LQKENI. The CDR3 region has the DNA TGTGCCAGCTCACCAGTTTCTAGCTACCACTACGAGCAGTACTTC. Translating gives CASSPVSSYHYEQYF.

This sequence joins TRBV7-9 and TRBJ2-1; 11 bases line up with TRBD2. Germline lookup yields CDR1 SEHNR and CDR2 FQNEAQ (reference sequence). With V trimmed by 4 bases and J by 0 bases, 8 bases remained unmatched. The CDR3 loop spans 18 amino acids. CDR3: CASSSGTSGPSSYNEQFF. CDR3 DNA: TGTGCCAGCAGCTCCGGGACTAGCGGACCGAGCTCCTACAATGAGCAGTTCTTC.

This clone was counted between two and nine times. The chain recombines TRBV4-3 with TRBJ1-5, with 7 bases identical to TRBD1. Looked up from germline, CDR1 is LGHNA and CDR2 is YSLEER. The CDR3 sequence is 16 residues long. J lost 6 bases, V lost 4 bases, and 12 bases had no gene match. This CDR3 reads CASSPNFNRGGQPQHF. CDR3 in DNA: TGCGCCAGCAGCCCAAATTTCAACAGGGGCGGTCAGCCCCAGCATTTT.

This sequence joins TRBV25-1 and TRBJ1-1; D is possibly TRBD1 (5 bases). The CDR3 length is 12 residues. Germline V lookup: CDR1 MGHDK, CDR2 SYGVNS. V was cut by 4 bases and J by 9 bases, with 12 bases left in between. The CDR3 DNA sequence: TGTGCCAGCAGTGCACGACAGTCAAAAGCTTTCTTT. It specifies CASSARQSKAFF.

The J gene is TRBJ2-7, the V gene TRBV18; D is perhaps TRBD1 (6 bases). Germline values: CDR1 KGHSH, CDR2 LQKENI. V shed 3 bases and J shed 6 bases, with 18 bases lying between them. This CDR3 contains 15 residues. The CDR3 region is CASSPTPGHSAEQYF. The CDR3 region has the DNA TGTGCCAGCTCACCCACGCCGGGACACAGCGCCGAGCAGTACTTC.

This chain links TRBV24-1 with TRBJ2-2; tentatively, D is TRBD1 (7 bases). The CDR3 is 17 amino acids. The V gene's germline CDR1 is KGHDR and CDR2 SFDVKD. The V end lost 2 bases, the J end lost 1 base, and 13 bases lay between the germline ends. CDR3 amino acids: CATSDSPGDRNTGELFF. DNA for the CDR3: TGTGCCACCAGTGATTCTCCGGGGGACAGGAACACCGGGGAGCTGTTTTTT.

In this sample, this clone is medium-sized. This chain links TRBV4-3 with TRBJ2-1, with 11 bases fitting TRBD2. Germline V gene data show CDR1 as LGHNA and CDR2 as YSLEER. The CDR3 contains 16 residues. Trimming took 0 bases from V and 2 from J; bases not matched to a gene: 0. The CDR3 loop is CASSQEGLAAYNEQFF. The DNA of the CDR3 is TGCGCCAGCAGCCAAGAGGGACTAGCGGCCTACAATGAGCAGTTCTTC.

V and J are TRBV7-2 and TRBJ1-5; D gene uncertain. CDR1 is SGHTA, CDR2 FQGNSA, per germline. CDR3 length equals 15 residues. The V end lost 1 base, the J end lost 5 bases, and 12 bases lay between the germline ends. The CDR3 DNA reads TGTGCCAGCAGCTTAGAAGGATGGGTTGATCAGCCCCAGCATTTT. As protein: CASSLEGWVDQPQHF.

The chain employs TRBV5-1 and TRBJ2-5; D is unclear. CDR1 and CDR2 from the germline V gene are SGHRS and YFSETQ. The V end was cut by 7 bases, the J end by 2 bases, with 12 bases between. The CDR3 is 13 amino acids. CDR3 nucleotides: TGCGCCAGCCGACTCCAAACACAAGAGACCCAGTACTTC. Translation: CASRLQTQETQYF. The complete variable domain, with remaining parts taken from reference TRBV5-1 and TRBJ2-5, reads KAGVTQTPRYLIKTRGQQVTLSCSPISGHRSVSWYQQTPGQGLQFLFEYFSETQRNKGNFPGRFSGRQFSNSRSEMNVSTLELGDSALYLCASRLQTQETQYFGPGTRLLVL.

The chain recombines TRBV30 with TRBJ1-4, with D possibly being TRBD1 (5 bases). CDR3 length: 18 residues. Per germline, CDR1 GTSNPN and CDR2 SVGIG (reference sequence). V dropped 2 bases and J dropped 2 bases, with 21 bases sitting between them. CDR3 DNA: TGTGCCTGGAGTTCCTCGAGGACAACTAGGGGTACTAATGAAAAACTGTTTTTT. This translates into CAWSSSRTTRGTNEKLFF.